This TCR beta chain was sequenced in a study of PD-1 blockade in classical Hodgkin lymphoma. Across the whole study: Intravenous nivolumab at 3 mg/kg was given to patients every 2 weeks.

Produced via immunoSEQ multiplex PCR; TCRdb's table is partial and in-frame only. The sample includes about 97,000 clones, roughly 83% of them seen just once. This clone was counted between two and nine times. The target antigen is unknown. Study conclusions and caveats: Underlying causes for the observed repertoire differences were not defined, possibly disease activity or prior therapy. Newly diagnosed patients had baseline TCR diversity that was reportedly lower than that of healthy donors.

The length of the CDR3 is 16 residues. V gave up 0 bases and J gave up 3 bases, with 12 bases separating them. The germline CDR1 and CDR2 sequences are SGHKS and YYEKEE (reference sequence). Each patient relapsed following autologous stem cell transplantation, and prior brentuximab vedotin exposure differed. Sequences were derived from peripheral blood mononuclear cells (PBMCs), sampled at baseline. The receptor was isolated from a human donor with classical Hodgkin lymphoma. V gene TRBV5-5 combines with J gene TRBJ2-2; possible D gene TRBD2, 6 bases. CDR3 residues: CASSLVRRGDTGELFF. CDR3 nucleotide sequence: TGTGCCAGCAGCTTGGTTAGGCGGGGAGACACCGGGGAGCTGTTTTTT.